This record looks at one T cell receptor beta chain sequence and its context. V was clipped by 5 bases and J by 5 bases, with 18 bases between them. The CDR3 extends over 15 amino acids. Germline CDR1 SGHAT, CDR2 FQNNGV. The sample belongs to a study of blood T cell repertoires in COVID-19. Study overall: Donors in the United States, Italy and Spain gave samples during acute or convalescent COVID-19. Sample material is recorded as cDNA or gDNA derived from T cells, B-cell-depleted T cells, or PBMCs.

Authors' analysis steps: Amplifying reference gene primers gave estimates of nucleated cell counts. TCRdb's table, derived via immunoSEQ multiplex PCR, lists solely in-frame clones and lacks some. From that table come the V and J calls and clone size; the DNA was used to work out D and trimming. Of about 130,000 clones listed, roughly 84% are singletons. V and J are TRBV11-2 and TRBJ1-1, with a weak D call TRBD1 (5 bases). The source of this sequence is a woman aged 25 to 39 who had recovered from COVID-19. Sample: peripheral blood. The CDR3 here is CASSLGWDGGTEAFF. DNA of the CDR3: TGTGCCAGCAGCCTGGGGTGGGACGGGGGGACTGAAGCTTTCTTT.